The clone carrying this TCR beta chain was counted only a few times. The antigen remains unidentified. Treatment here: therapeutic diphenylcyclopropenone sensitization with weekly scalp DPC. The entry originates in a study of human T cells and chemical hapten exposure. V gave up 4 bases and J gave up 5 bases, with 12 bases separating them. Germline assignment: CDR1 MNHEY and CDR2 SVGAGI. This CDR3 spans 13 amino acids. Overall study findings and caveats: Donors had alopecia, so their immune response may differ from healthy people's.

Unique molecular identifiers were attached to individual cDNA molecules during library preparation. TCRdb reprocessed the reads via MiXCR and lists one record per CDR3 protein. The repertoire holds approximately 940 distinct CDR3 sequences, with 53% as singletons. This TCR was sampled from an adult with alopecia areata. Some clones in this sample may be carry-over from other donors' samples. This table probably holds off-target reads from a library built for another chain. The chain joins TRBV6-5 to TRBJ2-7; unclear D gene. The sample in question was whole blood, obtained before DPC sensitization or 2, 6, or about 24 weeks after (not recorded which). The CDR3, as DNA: TGTGCCAGCAGTTTCTACAGTGGACACGAGCAGTACTTC. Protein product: CASSFYSGHEQYF.